This TCR beta chain came from a study of tumor-infiltrating lymphocytes in primary liver carcinoma. Study results and caveats: Researchers found tumor-adjacent and tumor-blood pairs overlapped less than tumor region pairs.

A primer matching the constant region was used to make TCR beta cDNA from approximately 500 ng of total RNA. Three nested multiplex PCR rounds of slightly modified ARM-PCR generated TCR beta libraries. Each of the first two PCR rounds ran approximately 9 cycles with TRBV1-TRBV30 forward and C-beta reverse primers. TCRdb analysed the multiplex PCR reads with MiXCR anew, one entry per CDR3 protein. In the table there are around 35,000 distinct CDR3 sequences, roughly 74% of which are singletons. Note on this clonotype: The target antigen is unknown.

Co-extraction yielded RNA and DNA from approximately 20-30 mg of unsorted bulk tissue. Donors were untreated and chronically infected with HBV. Germline V lookup: CDR1 SQVTM, CDR2 ANQGSEA. Trimming stripped 4 bases from V and 7 bases from J, with 20 bases between. The CDR3 has 14 residues. The chain couples TRBV29-1 to TRBJ2-7, with D perhaps given as TRBD1 or TRBD2 (6 bases each). This TCR was sampled from a man aged 35-49 years with primary liver carcinoma and hepatitis B virus infection. The sequenced sample consisted of tumor-adjacent normal liver tissue. The CDR3 DNA is TGCAGCGTTGTGATAGGGGGGTGGGTGATAGAGCAGTACTTC. Translated, it gives CSVVIGGWVIEQYF.